There are a few counts of the clone carrying this T cell receptor beta chain. Its specificity is unknown. Unique molecular identifiers were present on the cDNA, and a universal primer site came from template switching. MiXCR, run by TCRdb on the 5' RACE reads, gives a single entry per CDR3 protein. The sample has 350,000 to 500,000 distinct CDR3 sequences; around 20% are singletons. These data originate in a study of identical twins. With 4 bases removed from V and 5 bases from J, the gap between germline ends came to 11 bases. Germline V gene lookup returns CDR1 SQVTM and CDR2 ANQGSEA. The CDR3 spans 13 residues. Study-wide results and caveats: It was out-of-frame TCR alpha sharing in monozygotic twins that models underestimated. A lower insertion count was a feature of abundant cord blood beta clonotypes, with no such feature in memory repertoires. The study reached conclusions through statistical analysis that was cross-sectional, not following the same donors.

The chain combines TRBV29-1 with TRBJ1-4; perhaps TRBD1 as D (6 bases). Source material: naive T cells sorted from blood. The TCR originated in a man aged 50 or older in good health. The chain's CDR3 is CSVAGGLNEKLFF. In DNA, the CDR3 is TGCAGCGTTGCCGGGGGGCTCAATGAAAAACTGTTTTTT. Drawing the rest from reference TRBV29-1 and TRBJ1-4, the complete variable domain is SAVISQKPSRDICQRGTSLTIQCQVDSQVTMMFWYRQQPGQSLTLIATANQGSEATYESGFVIDKFPISRPNLTFSTLTVSNMSPEDSSIYLCSVAGGLNEKLFFGSGTQLSVL.